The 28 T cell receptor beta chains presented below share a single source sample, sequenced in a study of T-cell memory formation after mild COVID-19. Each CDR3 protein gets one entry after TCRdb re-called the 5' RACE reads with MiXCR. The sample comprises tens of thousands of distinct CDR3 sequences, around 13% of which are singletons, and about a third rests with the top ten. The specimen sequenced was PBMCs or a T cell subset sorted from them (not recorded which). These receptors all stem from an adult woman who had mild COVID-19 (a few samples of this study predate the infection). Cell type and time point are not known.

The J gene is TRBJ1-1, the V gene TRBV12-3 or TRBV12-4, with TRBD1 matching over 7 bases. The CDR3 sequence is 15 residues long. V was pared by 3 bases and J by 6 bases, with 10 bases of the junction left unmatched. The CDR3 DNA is TGTGCCAGCAGTTTTGGTGGGACAGCTCTATCTGAAGCTTTCTTT. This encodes CASSFGGTALSEAFF.

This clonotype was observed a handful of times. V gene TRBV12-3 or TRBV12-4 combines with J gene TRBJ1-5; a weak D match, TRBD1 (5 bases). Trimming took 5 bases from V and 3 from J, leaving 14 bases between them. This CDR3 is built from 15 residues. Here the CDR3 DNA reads TGTGCCAGCAGTCCTTTCCGGGGGACCAATCAGCCCCAGCATTTT. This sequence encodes CASSPFRGTNQPQHF.

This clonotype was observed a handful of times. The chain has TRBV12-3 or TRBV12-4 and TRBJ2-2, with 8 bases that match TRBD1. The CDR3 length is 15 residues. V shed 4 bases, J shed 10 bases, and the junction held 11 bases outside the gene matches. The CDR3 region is CASSSVDRGREELFF. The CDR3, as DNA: TGTGCCAGCAGTTCAGTCGACAGGGGTCGGGAGGAGCTGTTTTTT.

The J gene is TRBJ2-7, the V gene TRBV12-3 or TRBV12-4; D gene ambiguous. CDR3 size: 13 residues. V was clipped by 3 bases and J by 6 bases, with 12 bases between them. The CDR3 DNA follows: TGTGCCAGCAGTTTTAGGTCCCCAGCCGAGCAGTACTTC. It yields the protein CASSFRSPAEQYF.

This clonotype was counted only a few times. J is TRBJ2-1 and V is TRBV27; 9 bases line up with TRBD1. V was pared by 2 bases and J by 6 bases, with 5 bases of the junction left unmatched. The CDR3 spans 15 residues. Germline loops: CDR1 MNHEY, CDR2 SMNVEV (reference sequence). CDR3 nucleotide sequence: TGTGCCAGCAGTTTAATGCGGACAGGGGCCAATGAGCAGTTCTTC. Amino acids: CASSLMRTGANEQFF.

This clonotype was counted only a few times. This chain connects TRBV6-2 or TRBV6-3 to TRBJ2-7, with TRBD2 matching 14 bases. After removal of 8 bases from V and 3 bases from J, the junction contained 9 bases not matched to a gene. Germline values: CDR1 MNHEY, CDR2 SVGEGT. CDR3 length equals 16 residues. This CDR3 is CASQGLAGELNYEQYF. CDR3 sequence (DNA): TGTGCCAGCCAGGGACTAGCGGGAGAGCTAAACTACGAGCAGTACTTC.

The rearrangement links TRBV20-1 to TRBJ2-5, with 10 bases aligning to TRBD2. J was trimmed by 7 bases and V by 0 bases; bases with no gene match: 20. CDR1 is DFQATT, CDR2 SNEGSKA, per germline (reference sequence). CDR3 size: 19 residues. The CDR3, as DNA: TGCAGTGCTAGAGACCCGAAGTCCCTTGAGACTAGCGGGTATGGGACCCAGTACTTC. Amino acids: CSARDPKSLETSGYGTQYF.

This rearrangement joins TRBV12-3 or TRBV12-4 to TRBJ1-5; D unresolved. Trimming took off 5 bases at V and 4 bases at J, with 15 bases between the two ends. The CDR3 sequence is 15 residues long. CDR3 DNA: TGTGCCAGCAGTCGGACCCAGAATAGGAATCAGCCCCAGCATTTT. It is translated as CASSRTQNRNQPQHF.

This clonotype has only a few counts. The CDR3 DNA reads as TGCAGTGCTGTACAAGCGGGGCGCTACAATGAGCAGTTCTTC. This translates into CSAVQAGRYNEQFF. The genes are TRBV20-1 and TRBJ2-1; 7 bases align to TRBD2. The V gene's germline CDR1 is DFQATT and CDR2 SNEGSKA (reference sequence). The CDR3 length is 14 residues. Trimming cost V 5 bases and J 3 bases; bases outside gene matches: 7.

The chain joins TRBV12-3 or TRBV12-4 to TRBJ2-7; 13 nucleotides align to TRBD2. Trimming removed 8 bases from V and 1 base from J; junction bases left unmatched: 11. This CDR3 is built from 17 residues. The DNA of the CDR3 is TGTGCCAGCGGCTGGGGACTAGCGGGGAGGATTTCCTACGAGCAGTACTTC. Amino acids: CASGWGLAGRISYEQYF.

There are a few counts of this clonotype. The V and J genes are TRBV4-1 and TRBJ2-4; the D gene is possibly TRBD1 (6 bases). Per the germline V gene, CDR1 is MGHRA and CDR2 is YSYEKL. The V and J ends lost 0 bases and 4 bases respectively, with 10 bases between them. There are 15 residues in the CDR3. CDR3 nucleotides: TGCGCCAGCAGCCAAGATCCCAGGGGTAAAAACATTCAGTACTTC. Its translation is CASSQDPRGKNIQYF.

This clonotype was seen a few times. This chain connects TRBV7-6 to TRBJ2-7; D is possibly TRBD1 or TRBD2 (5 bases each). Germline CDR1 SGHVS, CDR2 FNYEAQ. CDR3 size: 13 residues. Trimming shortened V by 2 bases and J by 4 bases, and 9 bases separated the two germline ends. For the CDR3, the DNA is TGTGCCAGCAGCTTACAAGGGGAGTACGAGCAGTACTTC. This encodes CASSLQGEYEQYF. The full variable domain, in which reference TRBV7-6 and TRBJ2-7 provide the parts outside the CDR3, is GAGVSQSPRYKVTKRGQDVALRCDPISGHVSLYWYRQALGQGPEFLTYFNYEAQQDKSGLPNDRFSAERPEGSISTLTIQRTEQRDSAMYRCASSLQGEYEQYFGPGTRLTVT.

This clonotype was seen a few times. The CDR3 sequence is CATSSQSGTEAFF. The CDR3 DNA reads as TGTGCCACCAGCAGCCAGAGTGGCACTGAAGCTTTCTTT. This rearrangement joins TRBV15 to TRBJ1-1; no definite D call. The germline V and J ends were trimmed by 3 bases and 4 bases, with 9 bases remaining between them. This CDR3 is built from 13 residues. Germline CDR1 and CDR2: LNHNV and YYDKDF (reference sequence).

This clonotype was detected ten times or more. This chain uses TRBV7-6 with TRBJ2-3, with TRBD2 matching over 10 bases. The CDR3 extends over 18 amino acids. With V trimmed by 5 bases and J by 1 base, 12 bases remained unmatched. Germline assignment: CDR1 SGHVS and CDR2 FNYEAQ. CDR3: CASSREVAGGLGTDTQYF. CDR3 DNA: TGTGCCAGCAGCCGGGAGGTAGCGGGAGGTTTGGGCACAGATACGCAGTATTTT.

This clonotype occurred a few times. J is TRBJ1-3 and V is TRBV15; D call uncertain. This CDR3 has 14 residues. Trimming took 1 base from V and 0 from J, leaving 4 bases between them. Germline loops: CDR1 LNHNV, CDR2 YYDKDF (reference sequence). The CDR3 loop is CATSRVLSGNTIYF. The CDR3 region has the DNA TGTGCCACCAGCAGAGTTCTCTCTGGAAACACCATATATTTT.

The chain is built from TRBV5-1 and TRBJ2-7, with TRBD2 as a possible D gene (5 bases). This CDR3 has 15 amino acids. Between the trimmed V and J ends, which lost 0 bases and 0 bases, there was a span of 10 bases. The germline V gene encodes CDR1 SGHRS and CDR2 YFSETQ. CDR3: CASSLELAPSYEQYF. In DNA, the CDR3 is TGCGCCAGCAGCTTGGAATTAGCGCCCTCCTACGAGCAGTACTTC.

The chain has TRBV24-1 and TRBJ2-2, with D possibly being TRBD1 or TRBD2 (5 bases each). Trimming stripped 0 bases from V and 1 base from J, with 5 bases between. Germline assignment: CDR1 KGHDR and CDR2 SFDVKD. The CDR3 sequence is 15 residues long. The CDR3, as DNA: TGTGCCACCAGTGATTTGGGGGGGAACACCGGGGAGCTGTTTTTT. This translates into CATSDLGGNTGELFF.

The chain's CDR3 is CSALNLWNNEQFF. The CDR3, as DNA: TGCAGCGCCCTAAATTTGTGGAACAATGAGCAGTTCTTC. J is TRBJ2-1 and V is TRBV29-1; the D is unclear. Germline V CDR1 and CDR2: SQVTM, ANQGSEA. The V end lost 7 bases, the J end lost 5 bases, and 15 bases lay between the germline ends. The CDR3 totals 13 residues.

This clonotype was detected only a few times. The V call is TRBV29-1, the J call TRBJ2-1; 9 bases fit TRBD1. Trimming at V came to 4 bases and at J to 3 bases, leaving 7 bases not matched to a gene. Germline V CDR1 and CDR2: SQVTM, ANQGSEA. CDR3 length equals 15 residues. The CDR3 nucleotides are TGCAGCGTTGCTAGACAGGGGGGGAACTACAATGAGCAGTTCTTC. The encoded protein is CSVARQGGNYNEQFF.

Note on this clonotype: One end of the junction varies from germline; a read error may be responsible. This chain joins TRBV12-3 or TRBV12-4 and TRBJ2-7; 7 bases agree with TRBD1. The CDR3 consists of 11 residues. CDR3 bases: TGTGCCAGCAGTTACTCCGGGACAGCGCACTTC. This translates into CASSYSGTAHF.

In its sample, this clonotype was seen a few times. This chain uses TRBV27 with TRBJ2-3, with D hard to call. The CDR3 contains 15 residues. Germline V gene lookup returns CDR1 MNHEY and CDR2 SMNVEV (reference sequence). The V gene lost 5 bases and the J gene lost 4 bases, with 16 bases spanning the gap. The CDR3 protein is CASSKDPPGADTQYF. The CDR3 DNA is TGTGCCAGCAGTAAAGACCCGCCTGGGGCAGATACGCAGTATTTT.

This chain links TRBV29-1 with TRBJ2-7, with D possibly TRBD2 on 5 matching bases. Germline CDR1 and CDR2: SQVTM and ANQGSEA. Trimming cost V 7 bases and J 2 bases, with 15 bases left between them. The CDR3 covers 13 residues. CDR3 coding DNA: TGCAGCGCTGGTGGGCTGGGAGCCTACGAGCAGTACTTC. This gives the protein CSAGGLGAYEQYF.

CDR3 DNA sequence: TGTGCCAGCAGTCTAAATACCCGGGACAGGGAGAAACCCGCGAACACCGGGGAGCTGTTTTTT. It specifies CASSLNTRDREKPANTGELFF. The chain is built from TRBV21-1 and TRBJ2-2; whether TRBD1, the table's D call, matches the DNA was not checked. TRBV21-1 is marked as a pseudogene. The CDR3 sequence is 21 residues long.

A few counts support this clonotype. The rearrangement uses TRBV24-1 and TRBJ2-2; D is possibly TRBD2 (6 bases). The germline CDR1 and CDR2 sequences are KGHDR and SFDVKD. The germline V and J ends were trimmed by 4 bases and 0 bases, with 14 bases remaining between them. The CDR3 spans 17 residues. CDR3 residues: CATSEPLSGANTGELFF. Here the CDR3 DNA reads TGTGCCACCAGTGAGCCTCTCTCGGGGGCGAACACCGGGGAGCTGTTTTTT.

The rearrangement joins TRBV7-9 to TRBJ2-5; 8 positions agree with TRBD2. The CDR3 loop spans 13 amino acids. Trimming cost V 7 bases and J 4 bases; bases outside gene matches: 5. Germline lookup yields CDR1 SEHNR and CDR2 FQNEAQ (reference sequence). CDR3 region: CASTTSEVETQYF. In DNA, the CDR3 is TGTGCCAGCACGACTAGCGAGGTAGAGACCCAGTACTTC.

CDR3 in DNA: TGTGCCAGCGAGGACAGTTCCTACGAGCAGTACTTC. This encodes CASEDSSYEQYF. The chain uses TRBV19 and TRBJ2-7; D is perhaps TRBD1 (6 bases). The V end was cut by 9 bases, the J end by 1 base, with 10 bases between. Germline V gene lookup returns CDR1 LNHDA and CDR2 SQIVND (reference sequence). CDR3 length: 12 residues.

The CDR3, as DNA: TGTGCCAGCAGCTTAGAACAATTAGGAAATGAAAAACTGTTTTTT. Amino acids: CASSLEQLGNEKLFF. This chain joins TRBV7-2 and TRBJ1-4; D is unclear. Germline CDR1 SGHTA, CDR2 FQGNSA. The CDR3 totals 15 residues. Between the trimmed V and J ends, which lost 1 base and 5 bases, there was a span of 11 bases.

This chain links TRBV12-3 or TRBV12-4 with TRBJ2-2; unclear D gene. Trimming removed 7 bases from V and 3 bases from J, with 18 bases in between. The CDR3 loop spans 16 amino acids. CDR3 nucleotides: TGTGCCAGCACCATGGTCTACGTTCCCGACACCGGGGAGCTGTTTTTT. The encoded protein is CASTMVYVPDTGELFF.